These T cell receptor beta chains were read from a single sample in a study of Ad26.COV2.S vaccination and SARS-CoV-2 variants. Clones were read by immunoSEQ multiplex PCR, and TCRdb kept only the in-frame ones, dropping some. This table has about 400,000 clones, 83% appearing once. The sequencing used peripheral blood, collected in a trial of Ad26.COV2.S vaccine versus placebo. The source is a person aged 18 to 59 who received the Ad26.COV2.S COVID-19 vaccine or a placebo. Each CDR3 is given with its conserved first and last residue. D genes are given only for firm matches. Expanded clones are given a class, and other clones once, few, many or no size at all.

- once TRBJ1-1 TRBV27 TGTGCCAGCAGTTTATATAGGCGGACGAACACTGAAGCTTTCTTT CASSLYRRTNTEAFF
TRBD1 - TRBJ1-5 TRBV7-9 TGTGCCAGCAGCAGGACAGGGTACAATCAGCCCCAGCATTTT CASSRTGYNQPQHF
TRBD1 - TRBJ2-5 TRBV5-1 TGCGCCAGCAGCTTGGGTTACAGGGGAGAGACCCAGTACTTC CASSLGYRGETQYF
- few TRBJ1-3 TRBV7-9 TGTGCCAGCAGCCCCTCCGGGGGAAACACCATATATTTT CASSPSGGNTIYF
- once TRBJ2-1 TRBV11-2 TGTGCCAGCAGCCCGGGGGCCGGGGCGATTTACAATGAGCAGTTCTTC CASSPGAGAIYNEQFF
TRBD1 - TRBJ2-1 TRBV9 TGTGCCAGCAGCGCCTTGACAGGGGGCGTTGAGCAGTTCTTC CASSALTGGVEQFF
- - TRBJ2-7 TRBV7-9 TGTGCCAGCAGCTTAGGAGACGAGCAGTACTTC CASSLGDEQYF
- few TRBJ1-4 TRBV18 TGTGCCAGCTCACCAGCTATTCTCCGCGCAACTAATGAAAAACTGTTTTTT CASSPAILRATNEKLFF
- once TRBJ2-3 TRBV3-1/TRBV3-2 TGTGCCAGCAGCCAAGCCTGGGATACGCAGTATTTT CASSQAWDTQYF
- - TRBJ1-1 TRBV5-4 TGTGCCAGCAGCCCCCACCGCGGGGGTTCTGAAGCTTTCTTT CASSPHRGGSEAFF
TRBD2 - TRBJ2-1 TRBV7-3 TGTGCCAGCAGCTCAACTAGCGGGGGGTACAATGAGCAGTTCTTC CASSSTSGGYNEQFF
- - TRBJ1-2 TRBV6-5 TGTGCCAGCACCCCAGTGAGGGACAACTTCTATGGCTACACCTTC CASTPVRDNFYGYTF
TRBD2 - TRBJ2-1 TRBV9 TGTGCCAGCGGCGGGGGGAGTGCCTACAATGAGCAGTTCTTC CASGGGSAYNEQFF
TRBD2 - TRBJ2-3 TRBV14 TGTGCCAGCAGTGACTTTTGGCTAGCGGGAAGCACAGATACGCAGTATTTT CASSDFWLAGSTDTQYF
- - TRBJ1-1 TRBV3-1/TRBV3-2 TGTGCCACCGCGCGGTCGGGGGCGGGCACTGAAGCTTTCTTT CATARSGAGTEAFF
- few TRBJ2-7 TRBV15 TGTGCCACCAGCAGAGATCGCTACGAGCAGTACTTC CATSRDRYEQYF
- - TRBJ1-2 TRBV12-3/TRBV12-4 TGTGCCAGCAGTGTTGGGCAGAACTATGGCTACACCTTC CASSVGQNYGYTF
- - TRBJ2-1 TRBV7-6 TGTGCCAGCAGCTTAGAGTACCAGCGGAACTACAATGAGCAGTTCTTC CASSLEYQRNYNEQFF
TRBD1 - TRBJ1-2 TRBV5-1 TGCGCCAGCAGCTTGAGGACAGGGCCCACTCATGGCTACACCTTC CASSLRTGPTHGYTF
- - TRBJ2-1 TRBV7-3 TGTGCCAGCAGCTTAGATGGGCCCCTCTCCTACAATGAGCAGTTCTTC CASSLDGPLSYNEQFF
- - TRBJ2-7 TRBV19 TGTGCCAGTAGTATAGGGCCCCAATCCTACGAGCAGTACTTC CASSIGPQSYEQYF
TRBD1 - TRBJ2-3 TRBV2 TGTGCCAGCAAATCTCAGGGGGGCACAGATACGCAGTATTTT CASKSQGGTDTQYF
TRBD2 - TRBJ2-3 TRBV19 TGTGCCAGTAGTATAGACGGGAGGCCCACAGATACGCAGTATTTT CASSIDGRPTDTQYF
- - TRBJ2-4 TRBV4-2 TGTGCCAGCAGCCGGGGGCACCAAGAGAACATTCAGTACTTC CASSRGHQENIQYF
TRBD1 - TRBJ2-7 TRBV2 TGTGCCAGCAGTGAAGCGCTGCCGGGACAGGGGCACTACGAGCAGTACTTC CASSEALPGQGHYEQYF
- - TRBJ1-5 TRBV12-3/TRBV12-4 TGTGCCAGCAGCCCTGGCCCGGATCAGCCCCAGCATTTT CASSPGPDQPQHF
- once TRBJ1-2 TRBV5-1 TGCGCCAGCAGCTTGGGGGCAGCCGGAAACTATGGCTACACCTTC CASSLGAAGNYGYTF
- - TRBJ1-2 TRBV27 TGTGCCAGCAGTTTAAGTAGAGGGTTCTATGGCTACACCTTC CASSLSRGFYGYTF
TRBD2 - TRBJ2-1 TRBV19 TGTGCCAGTAGAATTACTAGCGGAGGGGACAATGAGCAGTTCTTC CASRITSGGDNEQFF
TRBD2 - TRBJ2-1 TRBV5-1 TGCGCCAGCAGATCCACGGGACTAGCCAATGAGCAGTTCTTC CASRSTGLANEQFF
- - TRBJ2-5 TRBV27 TGTGCCAGCAGTTTATTGGGGACGGAAAAAGAGACCCAGTACTTC CASSLLGTEKETQYF
- - TRBJ1-4 TRBV15 TGTGCCACCAGCAGAGATTCCGGGGTCGAAAAACTGTTTTTT CATSRDSGVEKLFF
TRBD1 - TRBJ2-7 TRBV15 TGTGCCACCAGCAGGATTACAGGGGCTGGTGGGCAGTACTTC CATSRITGAGGQYF
TRBD1 - TRBJ1-1 TRBV12-3/TRBV12-4 TGTGCCAGCAGTTTACAGGGGGCGGTTGAAGCTTTCTTT CASSLQGAVEAFF
- - TRBJ1-6 TRBV5-6 TGTGCCAGCAGCTTGGGGCAGGGGAGGCCCCTCCACTTT CASSLGQGRPLHF
- - TRBJ1-2 TRBV3-1/TRBV3-2 TGTGCCAGCAGCCGACAGACAGACTATGGCTACACCTTC CASSRQTDYGYTF
TRBD1 - TRBJ1-3 TRBV4-1 TGCGCCAGCAGCCAAGGAAGACAGGGGGGGCTCGGAAACACCATATATTTT CASSQGRQGGLGNTIYF
TRBD1 - TRBJ1-2 TRBV13 TGTGCCAGCAGCCAACGTCAGACAGGGGGCGCAGAAGGCTACACCTTC CASSQRQTGGAEGYTF
- - TRBJ2-1 TRBV15 TGTGCCACCAGCAGATCCGTGGGGGACGGTGAGCAGTTCTTC CATSRSVGDGEQFF
- - TRBJ2-3 TRBV27 TGTGCCAGCAGTTCTCTAGCTTCTAGCACAGATACGCAGTATTTT CASSSLASSTDTQYF
- - TRBJ1-2 TRBV7-2 TGTGCCAGCAGCTTATTGCCAGGGGGCTACACCTTC CASSLLPGGYTF